A selection of T cell receptor beta chains follows, all from one sample in a study of vaccination and CD4 T cells after COVID-19. Which antigens these TCRs recognize remains unknown. TCRdb used MiXCR to reprocess the PCR reads, holding one entry per CDR3 protein. The sample has around 15,000 distinct CDR3 sequences; around 50% are singletons. Sequences were derived from CD4+ T cells from blood, cultured in vitro, sampled before SARS-CoV-2 vaccination. These receptors came from a human donor who had recovered from COVID-19. CDR3s include the opening cysteine and the closing phenylalanine or tryptophan. D genes are given only for firm matches. The size of a clone is reported for some rows only, either as once, few or many, or as a class for expanded clones.

V: TRBV5-1; size: -; D: TRBD2; J: TRBJ2-1; CDR3: CASSPTGTSGRVWLF; DNA: TGCGCCAGCAGCCCCACCGGGACTAGCGGGAGGGTGTGGCTCTTC
V: TRBV6-2/TRBV6-3; size: -; D: -; J: TRBJ2-1; CDR3: CASSRPTRDSSYNEQFF; DNA: TGTGCCAGCAGCCGCCCGACTAGGGATAGCTCCTACAATGAGCAGTTCTTC
V: TRBV30; size: -; D: -; J: TRBJ1-2; CDR3: CAWSGGPANYGYTF; DNA: TGTGCCTGGAGTGGGGGGCCCGCTAACTATGGCTACACCTTC
V: TRBV19; size: -; D: -; J: TRBJ1-2; CDR3: CASSIQGLEVGYTF; DNA: TGTGCCAGTAGTATACAGGGTCTGGAGGTTGGCTACACCTTC
V: TRBV6-2/TRBV6-3; size: -; D: -; J: TRBJ1-1; CDR3: CASSPGGPIKSFF; DNA: TGTGCCAGCAGCCCCGGTGGCCCTATTAAGAGTTTCTTT
V: TRBV19; size: -; D: -; J: TRBJ1-2; CDR3: CASSVLDGTFNYGYTF; DNA: TGTGCCAGTAGCGTCCTCGACGGGACCTTTAACTATGGCTACACCTTC
V: TRBV7-9; size: -; D: -; J: TRBJ2-7; CDR3: CASSLLGSEQYF; DNA: TGTGCCAGCAGCCTCTTGGGAAGCGAGCAGTACTTC
V: TRBV7-2; size: once; D: -; J: TRBJ1-5; CDR3: CASSPDSSNQPQHF; DNA: TGTGCCAGCAGCCCGGACAGCTCAAATCAGCCCCAGCATTTT
V: TRBV29-1; size: once; D: -; J: TRBJ2-5; CDR3: CSVGQGQETQYF; DNA: TGCAGCGTGGGCCAGGGCCAAGAGACCCAGTACTTC
V: TRBV20-1; size: -; D: -; J: TRBJ2-1; CDR3: CSARMAAKYNEQFF; DNA: TGCAGTGCTAGAATGGCGGCTAAATACAATGAGCAGTTCTTC
V: TRBV30; size: -; D: TRBD2; J: TRBJ2-5; CDR3: CAWSPGGGGARGTQYF; DNA: TGTGCCTGGAGCCCGGGGGGCGGGGGGGCCCGAGGTACCCAGTACTTC
V: TRBV20-1; size: -; D: -; J: TRBJ2-5; CDR3: CSARVDWGETQYF; DNA: TGCAGTGCTAGGGTGGATTGGGGCGAGACCCAGTACTTC
V: TRBV19; size: once; D: -; J: TRBJ2-3; CDR3: CASSTDPSTDTQYF; DNA: TGTGCCAGTTCCACAGATCCTAGCACAGATACGCAGTATTTT
V: TRBV19; size: -; D: -; J: TRBJ1-5; CDR3: CASSIAGDGPGTQHF; DNA: TGTGCCAGTAGTATCGCAGGGGATGGCCCAGGGACCCAGCATTTT
V: TRBV28; size: -; D: TRBD2; J: TRBJ2-3; CDR3: CASSSLAGVTDTQYF; DNA: TGTGCCAGCAGTTCTCTAGCGGGGGTCACAGATACGCAGTATTTT
V: TRBV7-9; size: -; D: TRBD1; J: TRBJ1-2; CDR3: CASSPWEDRDYGYTF; DNA: TGTGCCAGCAGCCCATGGGAGGACAGGGACTATGGCTACACCTTC
V: TRBV2; size: -; D: -; J: TRBJ1-6; CDR3: CASSRGGEYNSPLHF; DNA: TGTGCCAGCAGTAGAGGCGGGGAGTATAATTCACCCCTCCACTTT
V: TRBV20-1; size: -; D: -; J: TRBJ2-7; CDR3: CSAPMGSSYEQYF; DNA: TGCAGTGCCCCAATGGGGAGCTCCTACGAGCAGTACTTC
V: TRBV2; size: -; D: TRBD1; J: TRBJ1-5; CDR3: CASRHGTARNQPQHF; DNA: TGTGCCAGCAGACATGGGACAGCGCGCAATCAGCCCCAGCATTTT
V: TRBV7-9; size: -; D: TRBD1; J: TRBJ1-6; CDR3: CASSPEWGQDNSPLHF; DNA: TGTGCCAGCAGCCCGGAGTGGGGACAGGATAATTCACCCCTCCACTTT
V: TRBV6-2/TRBV6-3; size: -; D: -; J: TRBJ2-7; CDR3: CASRNGGAYEQYF; DNA: TGTGCCAGCCGAAACGGGGGCGCCTACGAGCAGTACTTC
V: TRBV6-4; size: -; D: TRBD1; J: TRBJ1-1; CDR3: CASRDRAASTEAFF; DNA: TGTGCCAGCCGCGACAGGGCAGCGAGCACTGAAGCTTTCTTT
V: TRBV19; size: -; D: -; J: TRBJ2-2; CDR3: CASKNTGELFF; DNA: TGTGCCAGTAAGAACACCGGGGAGCTGTTTTTT
V: TRBV7-8; size: -; D: -; J: TRBJ2-7; CDR3: CASSPSGNPTKGQYF; DNA: TGTGCCAGCAGCCCGTCCGGAAATCCGACGAAGGGGCAGTACTTC
V: TRBV6-1; size: few; D: -; J: TRBJ2-7; CDR3: CASSLTVPEDEQYF; DNA: TGTGCCAGCAGCCTGACAGTCCCAGAGGACGAGCAGTACTTC
V: TRBV5-6; size: -; D: -; J: TRBJ2-3; CDR3: CASSLGTHTDTQYF; DNA: TGTGCCAGCAGCCTCGGGACCCACACAGATACGCAGTATTTT
V: TRBV6-5; size: few; D: -; J: TRBJ1-5; CDR3: CASSYSGRDQPQHF; DNA: TGTGCCAGCAGTTACTCGGGCAGGGATCAGCCCCAGCATTTT
V: TRBV30; size: -; D: TRBD1; J: TRBJ1-1; CDR3: CAGRTGGPEAFF; DNA: TGTGCCGGCCGGACAGGGGGTCCTGAAGCTTTCTTT
V: TRBV19; size: -; D: -; J: TRBJ1-5; CDR3: CASSIVRGEGTGNQPQHF; DNA: TGTGCCAGTAGTATAGTTAGAGGGGAGGGGACGGGCAATCAGCCCCAGCATTTT
V: TRBV6-1; size: few; D: -; J: TRBJ2-1; CDR3: CASSHRGGEQFF; DNA: TGTGCCAGCAGCCACAGGGGAGGTGAGCAGTTCTTC
V: TRBV28; size: few; D: -; J: TRBJ2-3; CDR3: CASSYGSTDTQYF; DNA: TGTGCCAGCAGTTACGGCAGCACAGATACGCAGTATTTT
V: TRBV7-8; size: few; D: -; J: TRBJ1-1; CDR3: CASLLSGGMNTEAFF; DNA: TGTGCCAGCCTCCTCTCGGGCGGCATGAACACTGAAGCTTTCTTT
V: TRBV6-2/TRBV6-3; size: few; D: -; J: TRBJ2-7; CDR3: CASRRSGENEQYF; DNA: TGTGCCAGCAGGCGCTCGGGCGAAAACGAGCAGTACTTC
V: TRBV29-1; size: -; D: -; J: TRBJ2-3; CDR3: CSVLSTDTQYF; DNA: TGCAGCGTTCTCTCCACAGATACGCAGTATTTT
V: TRBV12-3/TRBV12-4; size: -; D: TRBD2; J: TRBJ2-5; CDR3: CASSLRGREGETQYF; DNA: TGTGCCAGCAGTTTAAGAGGGCGGGAGGGAGAGACCCAGTACTTC
V: TRBV6-5; size: -; D: -; J: TRBJ1-1; CDR3: CASSSGRNTEAFF; DNA: TGTGCCAGCAGTTCCGGACGGAACACTGAAGCTTTCTTT
V: TRBV2; size: -; D: -; J: TRBJ2-1; CDR3: CASSAREREYEQFF; DNA: TGTGCCAGCAGTGCCCGGGAGCGTGAGTATGAGCAGTTCTTC
V: TRBV7-2; size: few; D: TRBD2; J: TRBJ2-5; CDR3: CASSLGELAGGYRETQYF; DNA: TGTGCCAGCAGCCTAGGGGAGCTAGCGGGGGGTTATCGAGAGACCCAGTACTTC
V: TRBV27; size: -; D: TRBD1; J: TRBJ2-7; CDR3: CASSLRDRYYEQYF; DNA: TGTGCCAGCAGTCTCCGGGACAGGTACTACGAGCAGTACTTC
V: TRBV7-3; size: -; D: -; J: TRBJ1-6; CDR3: CASSWGFAPNSPLHF; DNA: TGTGCCAGCAGCTGGGGGTTCGCGCCTAATTCACCCCTCCACTTT
V: TRBV20-1; size: -; D: -; J: TRBJ2-1; CDR3: CSARTVYEQFF; DNA: TGCAGTGCTCGGACAGTATATGAGCAGTTCTTC
V: TRBV6-1; size: -; D: -; J: TRBJ1-1; CDR3: CASRIGAGPTEAFF; DNA: TGTGCCAGCAGAATCGGGGCAGGTCCCACTGAAGCTTTCTTT
V: TRBV7-3; size: -; D: -; J: TRBJ2-2; CDR3: CASSPWQGAGELFF; DNA: TGTGCCAGCAGCCCTTGGCAGGGAGCCGGGGAGCTGTTTTTT
V: TRBV10-3; size: few; D: -; J: TRBJ1-5; CDR3: CAIRGGAGQPQHF; DNA: TGTGCCATCAGGGGGGGCGCGGGTCAGCCCCAGCATTTT
V: TRBV15; size: -; D: TRBD1; J: TRBJ2-1; CDR3: CATSRPTGARLNEQFF; DNA: TGTGCCACCAGCAGACCGACAGGGGCAAGGTTGAATGAGCAGTTCTTC
V: TRBV6-4; size: -; D: -; J: TRBJ1-5; CDR3: CASSGVRGAGNQPQHF; DNA: TGTGCCAGCAGTGGGGTCAGGGGAGCTGGCAATCAGCCCCAGCATTTT
V: TRBV2; size: -; D: -; J: TRBJ1-6; CDR3: CASKENRINSPLHF; DNA: TGTGCCAGCAAGGAGAATAGGATTAATTCACCCCTCCACTTT
V: TRBV20-1; size: once; D: -; J: TRBJ1-6; CDR3: CSAPVGGPGSPLHF; DNA: TGCAGTGCTCCCGTGGGGGGGCCTGGTTCACCCCTCCACTTT
V: TRBV7-9; size: -; D: -; J: TRBJ2-5; CDR3: CASSSSPLGETQYF; DNA: TGTGCCAGCAGCTCATCCCCCTTGGGGGAGACCCAGTACTTC
V: TRBV20-1; size: -; D: TRBD2; J: TRBJ2-1; CDR3: CRLAGGPDEQFF; DNA: TGCAGACTAGCGGGAGGGCCCGATGAGCAGTTCTTC
V: TRBV6-1; size: few; D: -; J: TRBJ1-6; CDR3: CASREYNSPLHF; DNA: TGTGCCAGCAGAGAATATAATTCACCCCTCCACTTT
V: TRBV6-1; size: -; D: -; J: TRBJ2-2; CDR3: CASTIGQSSNTGELFF; DNA: TGTGCCAGCACAATAGGGCAGTCCTCGAACACCGGGGAGCTGTTTTTT
V: TRBV19; size: -; D: TRBD2; J: TRBJ2-1; CDR3: CAVGGGYNEQFF; DNA: TGTGCCGTGGGGGGGGGGTACAATGAGCAGTTCTTC
V: TRBV7-9; size: -; D: TRBD2; J: TRBJ2-1; CDR3: CASSLASGVHNEQFF; DNA: TGTGCCAGCAGCCTTGCTAGCGGGGTCCACAATGAGCAGTTCTTC
V: TRBV20-1; size: -; D: TRBD2; J: TRBJ2-2; CDR3: CSARDALRGGAGELFF; DNA: TGCAGTGCTAGAGATGCCCTTCGGGGGGGAGCCGGGGAGCTGTTTTTT